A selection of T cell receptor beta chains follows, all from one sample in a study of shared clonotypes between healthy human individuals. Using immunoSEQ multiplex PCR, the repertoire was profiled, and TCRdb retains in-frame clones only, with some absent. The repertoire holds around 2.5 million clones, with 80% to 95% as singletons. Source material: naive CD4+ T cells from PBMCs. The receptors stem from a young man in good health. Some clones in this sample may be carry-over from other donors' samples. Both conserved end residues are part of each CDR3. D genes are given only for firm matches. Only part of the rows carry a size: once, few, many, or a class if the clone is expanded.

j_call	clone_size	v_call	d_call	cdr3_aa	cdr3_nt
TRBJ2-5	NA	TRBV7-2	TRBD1	CASSSTGVETQYF	TGTGCCAGCAGCTCGACAGGGGTGGAGACCCAGTACTTC
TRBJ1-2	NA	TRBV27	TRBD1	CASRGDSGYGYTF	TGTGCCAGCAGGGGGGACAGCGGGTATGGCTACACCTTC
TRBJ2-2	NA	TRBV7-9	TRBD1	CASSLLGQDTGELFF	TGTGCCAGCAGCTTATTAGGACAGGACACCGGGGAGCTGTTTTTT
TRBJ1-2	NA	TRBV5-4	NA	CASSAAGGYTF	TGTGCCAGCAGCGCGGCGGGTGGCTACACCTTC
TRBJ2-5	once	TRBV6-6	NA	CASRIRETQYF	TGTGCCAGCAGGATCCGAGAGACCCAGTACTTC
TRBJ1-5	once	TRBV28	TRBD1	CASSTGTASLKPQHF	TGTGCCAGCAGTACCGGGACAGCCTCATTGAAGCCCCAGCATTTT
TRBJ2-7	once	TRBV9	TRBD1	CASSPNPGQGAGEQYF	TGTGCCAGCAGCCCCAACCCGGGACAGGGGGCGGGCGAGCAGTACTTC
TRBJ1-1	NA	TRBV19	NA	CASSIRGVMNTEAFF	TGTGCCAGTAGTATTCGAGGGGTAATGAACACTGAAGCTTTCTTT
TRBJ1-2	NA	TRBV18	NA	CASSPEGYYGYTF	TGTGCCAGCTCACCAGAGGGGTACTATGGCTACACCTTC
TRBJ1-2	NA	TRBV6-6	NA	CASSYSTERSYGYTF	TGTGCCAGCAGTTACTCGACGGAGAGATCCTATGGCTACACCTTC
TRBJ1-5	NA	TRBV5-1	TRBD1	CASSPGTVNQPQHF	TGCGCCAGCAGCCCCGGGACAGTTAATCAGCCCCAGCATTTT
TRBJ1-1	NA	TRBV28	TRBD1	CASSLNRGEAFF	TGTGCCAGCAGCCTGAACAGGGGTGAAGCTTTCTTT
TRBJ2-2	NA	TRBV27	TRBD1	CASSFRDRGGTGELFF	TGTGCCAGCAGTTTCCGTGACAGGGGCGGCACCGGGGAGCTGTTTTTT
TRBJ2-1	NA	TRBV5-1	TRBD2	CASSQGLAGGPSSYNEQFF	TGCGCCAGCAGCCAAGGACTAGCGGGAGGGCCCTCTTCTTACAATGAGCAGTTCTTC